The 14 T cell receptor beta chains given below trace back to one sample, sequenced in a study of T cells in Graves' hyperthyroidism and ophthalmopathy. Amplification of TCR beta CDR3 regions used RNA as the template. The HTBI set primed first-round TCR CDR3 RT-PCR. Each CDR3 protein gets one entry after TCRdb re-called the multiplex PCR reads with MiXCR. The data show about 350,000 distinct CDR3 sequences, approximately 14% seen once. Specimen: blood. The receptors come from a woman aged 25 to 39 with Graves' hyperthyroidism.

This clonotype was observed at least ten times. The CDR3 coding sequence is TGCAGTGCTAGAGGGGTAGGGAACAATGAGCAGTTCTTC. As protein: CSARGVGNNEQFF. The chain has TRBV20-1 and TRBJ2-1; D not certain. CDR1 and CDR2 from the germline V gene are DFQATT and SNEGSKA (reference sequence). CDR3 length: 13 residues. The V gene lost 1 base and the J gene lost 5 bases, with 9 bases spanning the gap.

This clonotype was seen a handful of times. The chain joins TRBV9 to TRBJ2-1; perhaps TRBD2 as D (6 bases). The V and J ends lost 7 bases and 7 bases respectively, with 12 bases between them. CDR3 length equals 12 residues. Germline CDR1 is SGDLS and CDR2 is YYNGEE. The CDR3 DNA reads as TGTGCCAGCGGCGGGATGGGAAATGAGCAGTTCTTC. Its protein product is CASGGMGNEQFF.

The chain is built from TRBV7-9 and TRBJ2-1; 11 bases match TRBD2. CDR1 is SEHNR and CDR2 is FQNEAQ in the germline V gene (reference sequence). The CDR3 has 18 amino acids. J gave up 9 bases and V 4 bases, and 17 bases lay outside the gene matches. DNA of the CDR3: TGTGCCAGCAGCTCGGAGATGGGCATAGCGGGAGGGCTAACTGAGCAGTTCTTC. Amino acids: CASSSEMGIAGGLTEQFF.

This rearrangement joins TRBV18 to TRBJ2-1; TRBD2 aligns across 11 bases. The CDR3 runs to 15 residues. Germline loops: CDR1 KGHSH, CDR2 LQKENI. Trimming cost V 6 bases and J 9 bases; bases outside gene matches: 10. The chain's CDR3 is CASSPTSGSRGEQFF. The CDR3 DNA follows: TGTGCCAGCTCGCCTACTAGCGGGAGCCGGGGTGAGCAGTTCTTC.

This clonotype was found many times. The gene calls are TRBV6-2 or TRBV6-3 and TRBJ2-4; D is ambiguous. Germline V gives CDR1 MNHEY, CDR2 SVGEGT. Trimming left V 8 bases short and J 5 bases short, with 4 bases between. The length of the CDR3 is 10 residues. CDR3 region: CASGQNIQYF. CDR3 bases: TGTGCCAGCGGCCAAAACATTCAGTACTTC.

At least ten counts were recorded for this clonotype. The chain has TRBV12-3 or TRBV12-4 and TRBJ1-1; D gene ambiguous. Trimming pared 7 bases from V and 2 bases from J, leaving 14 bases between. The length of the CDR3 is 14 residues. This CDR3 reads CASNYRTVNTEAFF. The CDR3 DNA reads TGTGCCAGCAACTACCGGACCGTTAACACTGAAGCTTTCTTT.

This chain connects TRBV9 to TRBJ2-5; TRBD2 is a possible D gene (6 bases). V gave up 0 bases and J gave up 5 bases, with 14 bases separating them. CDR3 length equals 15 residues. CDR1 is SGDLS, CDR2 YYNGEE, per germline. The DNA of the CDR3 is TGTGCCAGCAGCGTAGTTGGAGGGGCGTTGGAGACCCAGTACTTC. Translating it yields CASSVVGGALETQYF.

The sample holds a few counts of this clonotype. The chain uses TRBV6-2 or TRBV6-3 and TRBJ1-5; 7 bases agree with TRBD1. Germline V CDR1 and CDR2: MNHEY, SVGEGT. Trimming cost V 5 bases and J 6 bases; bases outside gene matches: 7. The CDR3 covers 14 residues. This CDR3 is CASSREGAVQPQHF. The CDR3 region has the DNA TGTGCCAGCAGTCGCGAGGGGGCGGTTCAGCCCCAGCATTTT.

This clonotype was recorded at least ten times. The chain uses TRBV6-2 or TRBV6-3 and TRBJ2-1, with D tentatively TRBD1 or TRBD2 (5 bases each). In germline, CDR1 is MNHEY, CDR2 SVGEGT. The CDR3 sequence is 17 residues long. The ends were cut back, 1 base at V and 2 bases at J, with 15 bases in the middle. The chain's CDR3 is CASSYFLATGPYNEQFF. CDR3 DNA sequence: TGTGCCAGCAGTTACTTTTTAGCGACGGGGCCCTACAATGAGCAGTTCTTC.

A few counts support this clonotype. The rearrangement links TRBV28 to TRBJ1-6; D is undetermined. V lost 7 bases and J 0 bases, leaving 7 bases between the germline ends. From germline, CDR1 is MDHEN and CDR2 SYDVKM. The CDR3 runs 14 residues. This CDR3 is CASIRSSYNSPLHF. The CDR3 DNA follows: TGTGCCAGCATCCGGAGCTCCTATAATTCACCCCTCCACTTT.

There are many counts of this clonotype. The rearrangement joins TRBV11-2 to TRBJ2-1, with no clear D. The germline gives CDR1 SGHAT, CDR2 FQNNGV. The CDR3 length is 13 residues. The ends were cut back, 5 bases at V and 1 base at J, with 6 bases in the middle. This CDR3 reads CASSRISYNEQFF. For the CDR3, the DNA is TGTGCCAGCAGCCGAATATCCTACAATGAGCAGTTCTTC.

This clonotype occurred many times. The chain recombines TRBV13 with TRBJ2-7; D is possibly TRBD1 (5 bases). This CDR3 contains 12 residues. Germline V lookup: CDR1 PRHDT, CDR2 FYEKMQ (reference sequence). V lost 5 bases to trimming and J lost 5 bases, with 10 bases between them. The CDR3 loop is CASSIDSNEQYF. Here the CDR3 DNA reads TGTGCCAGCAGCATCGACAGTAACGAGCAGTACTTC.

This clonotype was detected only a few times. CDR3 sequence reads: CASSVNSADTQYF. The CDR3 coding sequence is TGTGCCAGCAGCGTTAACTCAGCAGATACGCAGTATTTT. The chain couples TRBV7-9 to TRBJ2-3, with D uncertain. This CDR3 is built from 13 residues. From germline, CDR1 is SEHNR and CDR2 FQNEAQ (reference sequence). Trimming stripped 5 bases from V and 4 bases from J, with 10 bases between.

This chain links TRBV9 with TRBJ1-6, with D uncertain. Between the trimmed V and J ends, which lost 3 bases and 9 bases, there was a span of 16 bases. Germline-derived CDR1 and CDR2 are SGDLS and YYNGEE. The CDR3 has 15 amino acids. DNA of the CDR3: TGTGCCAGCAGCGCCGGCCCTTGGGGAGGTTCACCCCTCCACTTT. Translating it yields CASSAGPWGGSPLHF.